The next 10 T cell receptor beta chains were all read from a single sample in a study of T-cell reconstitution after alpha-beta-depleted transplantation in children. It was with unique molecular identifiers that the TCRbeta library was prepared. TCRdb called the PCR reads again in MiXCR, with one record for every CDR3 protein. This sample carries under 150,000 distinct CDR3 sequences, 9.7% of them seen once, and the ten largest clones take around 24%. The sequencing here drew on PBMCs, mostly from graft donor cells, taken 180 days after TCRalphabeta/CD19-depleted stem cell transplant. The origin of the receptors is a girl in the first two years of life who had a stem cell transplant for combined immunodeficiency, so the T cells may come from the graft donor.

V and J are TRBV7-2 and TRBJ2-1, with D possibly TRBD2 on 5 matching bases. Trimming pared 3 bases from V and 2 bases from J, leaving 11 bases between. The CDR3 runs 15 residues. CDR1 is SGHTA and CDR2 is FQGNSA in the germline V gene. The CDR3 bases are TGTGCCAGCAGCTTTAGCGTAGGAACCTACAATGAGCAGTTCTTC. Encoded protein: CASSFSVGTYNEQFF.

The CDR3 nucleotides are TGCGCCAGCAGCGCTGGGGACAGAACCTACGAGCAGTACTTC. This codes for CASSAGDRTYEQYF. V and J are TRBV5-1 and TRBJ2-7; 7 bases line up with TRBD1. The junction had 6 bases not matched to a gene; V was cut back by 4 bases and J by 2 bases. The CDR3 contains 14 residues. CDR1 and CDR2 from the germline V gene are SGHRS and YFSETQ.

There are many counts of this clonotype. CDR3 sequence (DNA): TGTGCCAGCAGCCCCCTTCAAGAGACCCAGTACTTC. This gives the protein CASSPLQETQYF. This sequence joins TRBV5-4 and TRBJ2-5, with D unclear. The CDR3 covers 12 residues. CDR1 is SGHNT and CDR2 is YYREEE in the germline V gene (reference sequence). V was trimmed by 4 bases and J by 2 bases, leaving 6 bases between them. Looking up the rest from reference TRBV5-4 and TRBJ2-5 gives the full variable domain: ETGVTQSPTHLIKTRGQQVTLRCSSQSGHNTVSWYQQALGQGPQFIFQYYREEENGRGNFPPRFSGLQFPNYSSELNVNALELDDSALYLCASSPLQETQYFGPGTRLLVL.

The CDR3 DNA is TGTGCCAGCAGCCAGGGGAACTATGGCTACACCTTC. This sequence encodes CASSQGNYGYTF. The chain carries TRBV3-1 and TRBJ1-2; D uncertain. Between the trimmed V and J ends, which lost 3 bases and 2 bases, there was a span of 4 bases. The germline CDR1 and CDR2 sequences are LGHDT and YNNKEL (reference sequence). CDR3 length: 12 residues. Looking up the rest from reference TRBV3-1 and TRBJ1-2 gives the full variable domain: DTAVSQTPKYLVTQMGNDKSIKCEQNLGHDTMYWYKQDSKKFLKIMFSYNNKELIINETVPNRFSPKSPDKAHLNLHINSLELGDSAVYFCASSQGNYGYTFGSGTRLTVV.

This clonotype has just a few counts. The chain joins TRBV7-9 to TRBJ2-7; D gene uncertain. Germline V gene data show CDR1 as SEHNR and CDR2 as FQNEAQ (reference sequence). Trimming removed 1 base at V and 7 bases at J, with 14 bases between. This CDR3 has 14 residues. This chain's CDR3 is CASSLEARRWEQYF. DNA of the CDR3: TGTGCCAGCAGCTTAGAAGCCCGCAGGTGGGAGCAGTACTTC.

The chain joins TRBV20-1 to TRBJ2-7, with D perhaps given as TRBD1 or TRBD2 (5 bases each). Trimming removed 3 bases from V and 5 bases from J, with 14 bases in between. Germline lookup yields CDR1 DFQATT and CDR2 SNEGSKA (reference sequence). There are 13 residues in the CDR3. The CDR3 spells CSARGRPPHEQYF. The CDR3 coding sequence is TGCAGTGCTAGGGGACGACCCCCCCACGAGCAGTACTTC.

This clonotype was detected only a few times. CDR3 sequence reads: CAISESTVITRETQYF. The CDR3 region has the DNA TGTGCCATCAGTGAGTCGACAGTCATTACCAGAGAGACCCAGTACTTC. The chain is built from TRBV10-3 and TRBJ2-5; a weak D match, TRBD1 (5 bases). The CDR3 totals 16 residues. The germline gives CDR1 ENHRY, CDR2 SYGVKD. The ends were cut back, 0 bases at V and 4 bases at J, with 15 bases in the middle.

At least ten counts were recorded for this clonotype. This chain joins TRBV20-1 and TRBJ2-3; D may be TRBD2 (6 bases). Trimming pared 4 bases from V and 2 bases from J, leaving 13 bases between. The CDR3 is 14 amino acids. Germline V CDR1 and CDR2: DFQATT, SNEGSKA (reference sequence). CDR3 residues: CSATVTRATDTQYF. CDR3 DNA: TGCAGTGCTACCGTGACTAGGGCCACAGATACGCAGTATTTT.

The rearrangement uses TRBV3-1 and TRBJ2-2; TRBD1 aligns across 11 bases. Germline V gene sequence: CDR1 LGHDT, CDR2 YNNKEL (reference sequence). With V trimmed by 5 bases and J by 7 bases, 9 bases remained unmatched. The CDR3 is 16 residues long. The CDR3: CASSYGTGGISGELFF. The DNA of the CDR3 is TGTGCCAGCAGCTACGGGACAGGGGGTATCAGCGGGGAGCTGTTTTTT.

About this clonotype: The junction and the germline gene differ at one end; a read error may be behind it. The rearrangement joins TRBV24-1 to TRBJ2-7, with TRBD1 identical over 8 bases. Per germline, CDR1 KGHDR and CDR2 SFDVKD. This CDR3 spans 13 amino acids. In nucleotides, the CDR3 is TGTGCCACCAGTGGGACAGGGACAAGCGAGCGGTACTTC. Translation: CATSGTGTSERYF.